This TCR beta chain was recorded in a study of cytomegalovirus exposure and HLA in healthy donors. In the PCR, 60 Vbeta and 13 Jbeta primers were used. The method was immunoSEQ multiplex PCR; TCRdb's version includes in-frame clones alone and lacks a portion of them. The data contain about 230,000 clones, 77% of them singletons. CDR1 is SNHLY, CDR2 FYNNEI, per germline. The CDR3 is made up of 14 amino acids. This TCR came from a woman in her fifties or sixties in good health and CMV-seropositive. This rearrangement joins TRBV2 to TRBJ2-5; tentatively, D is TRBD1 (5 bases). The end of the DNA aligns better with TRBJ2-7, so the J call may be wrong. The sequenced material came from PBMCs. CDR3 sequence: CASRMTVNSYEQYF. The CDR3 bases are TGTGCCAGCAGGATGACAGTCAACTCCTACGAGCAGTACTTC.